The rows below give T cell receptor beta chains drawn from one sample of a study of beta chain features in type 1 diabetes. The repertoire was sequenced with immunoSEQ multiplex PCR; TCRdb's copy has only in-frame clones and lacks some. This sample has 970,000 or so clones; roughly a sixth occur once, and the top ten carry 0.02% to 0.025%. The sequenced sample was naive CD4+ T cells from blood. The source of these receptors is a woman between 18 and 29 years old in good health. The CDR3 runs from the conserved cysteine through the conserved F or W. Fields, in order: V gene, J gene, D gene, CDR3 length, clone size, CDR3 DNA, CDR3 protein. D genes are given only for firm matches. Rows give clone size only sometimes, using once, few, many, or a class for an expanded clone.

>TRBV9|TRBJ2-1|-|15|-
TGTGCCAGCAGCGCAGACGTTCCATCCTACAATGAGCAGTTCTTC
CASSADVPSYNEQFF
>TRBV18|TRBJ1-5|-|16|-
TGTGCCAGCTCACCACCAGGGACTAATAGCAATCAGCCCCAGCATTTT
CASSPPGTNSNQPQHF
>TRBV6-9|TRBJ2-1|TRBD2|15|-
TGTGCCAGCAGGGTAAGCGGGAGTGGCTACAATGAGCAGTTCTTC
CASRVSGSGYNEQFF
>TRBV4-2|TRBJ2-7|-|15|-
TGTGCCAGCAGCCACAGGCTAGGGGGTTCCTACGAGCAGTACTTC
CASSHRLGGSYEQYF
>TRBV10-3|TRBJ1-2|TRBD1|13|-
TGTGCCATCCGGGACAGCGATACCTATGGCTACACCTTC
CAIRDSDTYGYTF
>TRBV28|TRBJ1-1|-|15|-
TGTGCCAGCACACTACCGCCGGGACAGAACACTGAAGCTTTCTTT
CASTLPPGQNTEAFF
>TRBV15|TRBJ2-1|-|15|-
TGTGCCACCAGCAGAGTGCGAGCGGGCAGCAATGAGCAGTTCTTC
CATSRVRAGSNEQFF
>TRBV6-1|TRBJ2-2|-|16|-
TGTGCCAGCAGTGTAGAGGGGGGAGCGAACACCGGGGAGCTGTTTTTT
CASSVEGGANTGELFF
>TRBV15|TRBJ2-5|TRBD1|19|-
TGTGCCACCAGCGCCGGGACAGGGAGGATTAGTCTTACCCAAGAGACCCAGTACTTC
CATSAGTGRISLTQETQYF
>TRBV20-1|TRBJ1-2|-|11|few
TGCAGTGTAAGACAGTCCTATGGCTACACCTTC
CSVRQSYGYTF
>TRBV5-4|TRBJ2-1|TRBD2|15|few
TGTGCCAGCAGCTTTAGCGGGGCCTCCTACAATGAGCAGTTCTTC
CASSFSGASYNEQFF
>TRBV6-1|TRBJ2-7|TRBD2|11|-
TGTGCCAGCAGGAGAACTAGCGGGAAGTACTTC
CASRRTSGKYF
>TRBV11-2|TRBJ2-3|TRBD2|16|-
TGTGCCAGCAGCTTAGCGGGAGGTCGCCGCACAGATACGCAGTATTTT
CASSLAGGRRTDTQYF
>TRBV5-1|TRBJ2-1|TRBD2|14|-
TGCGCCAGCAGCTTGGCTAGCGGTAACAATGAGCAGTTCTTC
CASSLASGNNEQFF
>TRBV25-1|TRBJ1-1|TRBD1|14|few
TGTGCCAGCATTTCCGGGACAGATTACACTGAAGCTTTCTTT
CASISGTDYTEAFF
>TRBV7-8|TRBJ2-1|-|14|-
TGTGCCAGCAGACCCCGGCGGGCTGTTAATGAGCAGTTCTTC
CASRPRRAVNEQFF
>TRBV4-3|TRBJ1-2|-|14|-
TGCGCCAGCAGCCAAGATTACAGTAACTATGGCTACACCTTC
CASSQDYSNYGYTF
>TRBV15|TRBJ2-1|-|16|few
TGTGCCACCAGCAGACCCGCGGGGACGGCCTTAGATGAGCAGTTCTTC
CATSRPAGTALDEQFF
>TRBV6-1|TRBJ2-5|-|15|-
TGTGCCAGCAGCGATTGGACAGTCGGGCAAGAGACCCAGTACTTC
CASSDWTVGQETQYF
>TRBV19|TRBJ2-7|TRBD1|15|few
TGTGCCAGTAAGGATCCGGGACAGGGCCTGGGCGAGCAGTACTTC
CASKDPGQGLGEQYF
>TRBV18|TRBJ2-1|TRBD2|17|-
TGTGCCAGCTCACTGGACGAAGCGGGACTAGCTTTCAATGAGCAGTTCTTC
CASSLDEAGLAFNEQFF
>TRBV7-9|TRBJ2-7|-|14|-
TGTGCCAGCAGCCCACGGACTGCTGCCTACGAGCAGTACTTC
CASSPRTAAYEQYF
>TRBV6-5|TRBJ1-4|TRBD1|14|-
TGTGCCAGCACCACGACAGGGGGCAATGAAAAACTGTTTTTT
CASTTTGGNEKLFF